This TCR beta chain was recovered during a study of T cell repertoires in cytomegalovirus infection. Whole-study context: Epitope selection comprised recently identified HLA-C-restricted CMV epitopes and well-studied HLA-B-restricted CMV epitopes. Through public TCR beta signatures, both CMV infection and matching HLA type were indicated. The study, taken as a whole, reports: It was HLA-C-restricted CMV-specific TCR beta clonotypes that dominated the response ex vivo. Identification of carriers of CMV plus the relevant HLA was performed using cumulative public TCR beta family frequency.

As concerns this clonotype: Its matching antigen is unknown.

The CDR3 contains 14 residues. The germline CDR1 and CDR2 sequences are DFQATT and SNEGSKA (reference sequence). Trimming removed 0 bases at V and 6 bases at J, with 14 bases between. Via MiXCR, TCRdb re-called the reads, giving one row per CDR3 protein. The profile shows around 430,000 distinct CDR3 sequences, about 44% of them singletons. The sequencing used cultured PBMCs, collected from culture after CMV antigen stimulation. This TCR was recovered from a human donor in good health (CMV status not recorded). Some clones in this sample may be carry-over from other donors' samples. The chain links TRBV20-1 to TRBJ1-2; D is unclear. CDR3 in amino acids: CSAREARGGDGYTF. DNA for the CDR3: TGCAGTGCTAGAGAGGCAAGAGGTGGGGATGGCTACACCTTC.